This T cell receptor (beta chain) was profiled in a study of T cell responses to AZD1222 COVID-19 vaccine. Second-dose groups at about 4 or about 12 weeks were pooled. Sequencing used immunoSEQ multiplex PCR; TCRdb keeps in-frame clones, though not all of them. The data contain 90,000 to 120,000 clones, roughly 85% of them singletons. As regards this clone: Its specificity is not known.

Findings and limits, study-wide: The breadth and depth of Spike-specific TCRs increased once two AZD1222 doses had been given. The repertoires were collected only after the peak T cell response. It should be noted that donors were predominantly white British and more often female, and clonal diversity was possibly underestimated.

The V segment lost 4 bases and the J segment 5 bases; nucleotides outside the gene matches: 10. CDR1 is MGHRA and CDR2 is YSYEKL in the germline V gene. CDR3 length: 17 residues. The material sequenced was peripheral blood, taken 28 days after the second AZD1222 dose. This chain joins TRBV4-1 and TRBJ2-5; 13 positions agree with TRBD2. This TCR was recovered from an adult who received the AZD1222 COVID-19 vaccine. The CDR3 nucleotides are TGCGCCAGCAGCCGGTCACTAGCGGGGGGGCTCGGGGAGACCCAGTACTTC. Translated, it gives CASSRSLAGGLGETQYF.